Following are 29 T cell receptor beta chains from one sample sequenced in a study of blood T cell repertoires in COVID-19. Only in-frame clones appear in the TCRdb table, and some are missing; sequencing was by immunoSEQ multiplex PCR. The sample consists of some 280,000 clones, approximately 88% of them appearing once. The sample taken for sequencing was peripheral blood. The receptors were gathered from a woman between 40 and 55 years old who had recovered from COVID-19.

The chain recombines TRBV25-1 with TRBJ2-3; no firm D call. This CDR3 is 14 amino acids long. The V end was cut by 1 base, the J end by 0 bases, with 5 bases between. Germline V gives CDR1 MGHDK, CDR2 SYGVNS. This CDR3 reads CASSESGSTDTQYF. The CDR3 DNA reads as TGTGCCAGCAGTGAATCTGGCAGCACAGATACGCAGTATTTT.

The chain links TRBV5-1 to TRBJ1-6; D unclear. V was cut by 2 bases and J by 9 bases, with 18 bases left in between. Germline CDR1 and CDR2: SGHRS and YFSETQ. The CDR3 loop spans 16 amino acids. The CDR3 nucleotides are TGCGCCAGCAGCTTCGGACGGGATTCGGTAGCTTCACCCCTCCACTTT. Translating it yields CASSFGRDSVASPLHF.

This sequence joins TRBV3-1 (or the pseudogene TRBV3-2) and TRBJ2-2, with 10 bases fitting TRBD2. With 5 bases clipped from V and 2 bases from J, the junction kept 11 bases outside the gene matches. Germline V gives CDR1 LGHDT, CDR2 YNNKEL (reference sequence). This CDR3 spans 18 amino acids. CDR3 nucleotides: TGTGCCAGCAGCTCGACGGGAGCGGGAGGGCTTAACACCGGGGAGCTGTTTTTT. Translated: CASSSTGAGGLNTGELFF.

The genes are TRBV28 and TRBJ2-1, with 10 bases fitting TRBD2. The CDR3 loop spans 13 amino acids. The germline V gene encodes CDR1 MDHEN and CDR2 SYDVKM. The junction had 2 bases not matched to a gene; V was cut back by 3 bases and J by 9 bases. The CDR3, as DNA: TGTGCCAGCAGTTTGCTAGCGGGAGTTGAGCAGTTCTTC. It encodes CASSLLAGVEQFF.

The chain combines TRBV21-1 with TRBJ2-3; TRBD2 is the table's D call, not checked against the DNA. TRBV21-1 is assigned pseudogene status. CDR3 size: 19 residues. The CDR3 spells CASSFKKIRLVRGRDTQYF. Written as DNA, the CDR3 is TGTGCCAGCAGCTTCAAGAAAATTCGACTAGTCAGAGGGAGAGATACGCAGTATTTT.

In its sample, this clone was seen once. CDR3 region: CASTQGGETQYF. The CDR3 coding sequence is TGTGCCAGCACCCAAGGCGGAGAGACCCAGTACTTC. The chain employs TRBV2 and TRBJ2-5; no clear D. Germline lookup yields CDR1 SNHLY and CDR2 FYNNEI. V lost 7 bases, J lost 4 bases, and 10 bases lay in between. This CDR3 is 12 amino acids long.

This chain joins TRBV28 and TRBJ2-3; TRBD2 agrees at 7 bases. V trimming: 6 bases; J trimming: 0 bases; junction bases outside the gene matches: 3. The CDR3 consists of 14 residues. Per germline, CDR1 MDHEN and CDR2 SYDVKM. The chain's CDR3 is CASSSGASTDTQYF. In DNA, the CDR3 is TGTGCCAGCAGCAGCGGGGCTAGCACAGATACGCAGTATTTT.

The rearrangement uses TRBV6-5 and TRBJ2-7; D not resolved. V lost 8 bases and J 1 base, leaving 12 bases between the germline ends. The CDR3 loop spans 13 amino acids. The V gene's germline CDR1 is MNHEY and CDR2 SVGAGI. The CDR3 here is CASLAVISYEQYF. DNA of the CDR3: TGTGCCAGCCTGGCCGTCATATCCTACGAGCAGTACTTC.

CDR3 sequence reads: CASSQGGYGLANNEQFF. Here the CDR3 DNA reads TGTGCCAGCAGCCAAGGGGGGTATGGACTAGCTAACAATGAGCAGTTCTTC. The genes are TRBV4-2 and TRBJ2-1; 8 bases are shared with TRBD2. CDR1 and CDR2 from the germline V gene are LGHNA and YNFKEQ. The CDR3 loop spans 17 amino acids. The J segment lost 5 bases and the V segment lost 1 base, leaving 10 bases of the junction unmatched.

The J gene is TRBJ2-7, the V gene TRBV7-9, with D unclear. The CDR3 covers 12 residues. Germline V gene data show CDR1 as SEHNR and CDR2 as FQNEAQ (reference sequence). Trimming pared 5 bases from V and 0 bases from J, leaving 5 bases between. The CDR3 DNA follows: TGTGCCAGCAGCCGAGCCTCCTACGAGCAGTACTTC. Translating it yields CASSRASYEQYF.

CDR3 residues: CASSLSAIQPQHF. CDR3 coding DNA: TGTGCCAGCAGTTTATCGGCAATCCAGCCCCAGCATTTT. The rearrangement links TRBV27 to TRBJ1-5; D is unclear. Germline V gene sequence: CDR1 MNHEY, CDR2 SMNVEV (reference sequence). V shed 0 bases and J shed 7 bases, with 7 bases lying between them. CDR3 size: 13 residues.

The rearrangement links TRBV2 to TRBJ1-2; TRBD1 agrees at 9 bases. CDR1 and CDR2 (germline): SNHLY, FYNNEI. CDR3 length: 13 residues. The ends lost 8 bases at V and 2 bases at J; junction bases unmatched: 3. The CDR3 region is CASLGQGNYGYTF. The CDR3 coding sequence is TGTGCCAGCTTAGGACAGGGGAACTATGGCTACACCTTC. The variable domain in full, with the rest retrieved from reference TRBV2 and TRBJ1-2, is EPEVTQTPSHQVTQMGQEVILRCVPISNHLYFYWYRQILGQKVEFLVSFYNNEISEKSEIFDDQFSVERPDGSNFTLKIRSTKLEDSAMYFCASLGQGNYGYTFGSGTRLTVV.

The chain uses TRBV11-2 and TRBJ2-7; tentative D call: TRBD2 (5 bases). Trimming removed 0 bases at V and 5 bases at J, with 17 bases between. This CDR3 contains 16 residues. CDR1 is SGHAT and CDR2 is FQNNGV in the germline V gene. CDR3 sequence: CASSLDSGLAYDEQYF. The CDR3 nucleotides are TGTGCCAGCAGCTTAGATTCTGGGCTAGCCTACGACGAGCAGTACTTC. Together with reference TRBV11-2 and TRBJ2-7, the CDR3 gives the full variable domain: EAGVAQSPRYKIIEKRQSVAFWCNPISGHATLYWYQQILGQGPKLLIQFQNNGVVDDSQLPKDRFSAERLKGVDSTLKIQPAKLEDSAVYLCASSLDSGLAYDEQYFGPGTRLTVT.

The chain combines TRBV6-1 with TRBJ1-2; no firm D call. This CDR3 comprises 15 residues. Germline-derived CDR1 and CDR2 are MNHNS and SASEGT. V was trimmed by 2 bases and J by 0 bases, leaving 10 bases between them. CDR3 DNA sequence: TGTGCCAGCAGTGAATTGGCCTTATCTAACTATGGCTACACCTTC. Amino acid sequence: CASSELALSNYGYTF.

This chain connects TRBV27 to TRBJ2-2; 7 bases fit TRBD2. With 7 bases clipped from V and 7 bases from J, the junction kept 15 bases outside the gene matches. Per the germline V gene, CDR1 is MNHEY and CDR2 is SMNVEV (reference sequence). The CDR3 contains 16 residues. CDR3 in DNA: TGTGCCAGCAAAGCGGACCCGGGACTACCAGGCGGGGAGCTGTTTTTT. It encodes CASKADPGLPGGELFF.

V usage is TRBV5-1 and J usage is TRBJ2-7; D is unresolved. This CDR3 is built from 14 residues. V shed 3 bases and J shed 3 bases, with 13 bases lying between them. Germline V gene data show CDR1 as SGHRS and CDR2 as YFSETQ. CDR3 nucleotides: TGCGCCAGCAGCTACTCGACACCAAACTACGAGCAGTACTTC. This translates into CASSYSTPNYEQYF.

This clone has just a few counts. CDR3 protein: CASSLDSGRYNEQFF. For the CDR3, the DNA is TGTGCCAGCAGTCTCGACAGCGGGAGGTACAATGAGCAGTTCTTC. This chain joins TRBV3-1 (or the pseudogene TRBV3-2) and TRBJ2-1; 9 bases are shared with TRBD2. Trimming cost V 6 bases and J 4 bases; bases outside gene matches: 7. The CDR3 has 15 amino acids. In germline, CDR1 is LGHDT, CDR2 YNNKEL (reference sequence).

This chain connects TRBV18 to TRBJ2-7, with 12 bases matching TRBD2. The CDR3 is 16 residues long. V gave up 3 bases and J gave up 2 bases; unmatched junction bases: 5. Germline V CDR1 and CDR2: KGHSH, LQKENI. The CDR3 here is CASSPGLAGPTYEQYF. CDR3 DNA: TGTGCCAGCTCACCGGGACTAGCGGGCCCCACCTACGAGCAGTACTTC.

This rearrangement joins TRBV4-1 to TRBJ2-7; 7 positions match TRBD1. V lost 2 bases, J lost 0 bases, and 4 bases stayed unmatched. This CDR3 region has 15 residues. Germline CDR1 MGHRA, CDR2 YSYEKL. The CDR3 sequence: CASSQRQGPSYEQYF. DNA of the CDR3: TGCGCCAGCAGCCAACGACAGGGTCCCTCCTACGAGCAGTACTTC.

This chain's CDR3 is CASSDPAGVSYEQYF. The CDR3 bases are TGTGCCAGCAGTGATCCTGCGGGAGTTTCCTACGAGCAGTACTTC. This rearrangement joins TRBV6-1 to TRBJ2-7; 7 bases agree with TRBD2. Germline CDR1 reads MNHNS; CDR2 reads SASEGT. V trimming: 3 bases; J trimming: 1 base; junction bases outside the gene matches: 6. CDR3 length equals 15 residues.

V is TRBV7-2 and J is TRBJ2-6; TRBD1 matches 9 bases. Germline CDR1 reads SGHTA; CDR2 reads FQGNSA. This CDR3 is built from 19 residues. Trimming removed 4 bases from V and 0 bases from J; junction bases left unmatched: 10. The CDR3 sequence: CASSSWWGQGASGANVLTF. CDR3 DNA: TGTGCCAGCAGCTCGTGGTGGGGACAGGGTGCCTCTGGGGCCAACGTCCTGACTTTC.

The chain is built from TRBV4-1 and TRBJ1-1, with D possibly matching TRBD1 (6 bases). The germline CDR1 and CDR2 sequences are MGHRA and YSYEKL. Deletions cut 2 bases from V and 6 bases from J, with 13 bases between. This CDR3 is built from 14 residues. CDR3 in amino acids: CASSQLDRLSEAFF. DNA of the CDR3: TGCGCCAGCAGCCAACTGGACAGATTATCTGAAGCTTTCTTT.

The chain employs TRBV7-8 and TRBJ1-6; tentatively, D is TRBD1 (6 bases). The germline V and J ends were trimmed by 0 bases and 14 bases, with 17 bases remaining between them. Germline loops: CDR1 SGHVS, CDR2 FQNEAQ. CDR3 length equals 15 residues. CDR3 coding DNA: TGTGCCAGCAGCTTAGCGGGGGGGCGAGGGGCGGCCCTCCACTTT. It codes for CASSLAGGRGAALHF. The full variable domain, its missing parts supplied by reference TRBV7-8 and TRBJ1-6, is GAGVSQSPRYKVAKRGQDVALRCDPISGHVSLFWYQQALGQGPEFLTYFQNEAQLDKSGLPSDRFFAERPEGSVSTLKIQRTQQEDSAVYLCASSLAGGRGAALHFGNGTRLTVT.

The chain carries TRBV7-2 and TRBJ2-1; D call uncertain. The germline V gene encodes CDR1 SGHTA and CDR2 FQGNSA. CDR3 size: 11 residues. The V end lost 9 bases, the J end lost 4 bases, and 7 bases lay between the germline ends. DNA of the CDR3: TGTGCCAGTAGAGGATACAATGAGCAGTTCTTC. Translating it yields CASRGYNEQFF.

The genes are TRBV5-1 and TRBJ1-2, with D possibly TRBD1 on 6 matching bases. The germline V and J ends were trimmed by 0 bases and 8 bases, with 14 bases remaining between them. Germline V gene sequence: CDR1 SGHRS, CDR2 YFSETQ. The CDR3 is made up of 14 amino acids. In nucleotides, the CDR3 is TGCGCCAGCAGCTTGGAGGTTCCAGGGGTAGGCTACACCTTC. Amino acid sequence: CASSLEVPGVGYTF.

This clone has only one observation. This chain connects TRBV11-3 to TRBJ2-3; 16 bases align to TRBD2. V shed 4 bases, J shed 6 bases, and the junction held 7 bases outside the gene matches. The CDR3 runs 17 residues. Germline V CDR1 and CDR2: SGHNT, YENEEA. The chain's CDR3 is CASSSGLAGGPYDTQYF. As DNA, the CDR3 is TGTGCCAGCAGCTCGGGACTAGCGGGAGGGCCGTACGATACGCAGTATTTT.

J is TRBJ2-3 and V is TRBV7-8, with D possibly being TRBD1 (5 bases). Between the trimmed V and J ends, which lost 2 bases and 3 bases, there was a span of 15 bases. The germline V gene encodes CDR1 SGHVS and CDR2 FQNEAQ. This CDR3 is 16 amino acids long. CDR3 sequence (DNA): TGTGCCAGCAGCTTATGGGGCGGTGAAACGACAGATACGCAGTATTTT. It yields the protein CASSLWGGETTDTQYF.

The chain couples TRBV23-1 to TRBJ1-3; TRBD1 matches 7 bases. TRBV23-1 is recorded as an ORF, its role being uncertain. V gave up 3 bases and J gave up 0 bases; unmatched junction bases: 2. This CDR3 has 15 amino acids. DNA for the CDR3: TGCGCCAGCAGTCACGCAGGGGGCTCTGGAAACACCATATATTTT. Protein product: CASSHAGGSGNTIYF.

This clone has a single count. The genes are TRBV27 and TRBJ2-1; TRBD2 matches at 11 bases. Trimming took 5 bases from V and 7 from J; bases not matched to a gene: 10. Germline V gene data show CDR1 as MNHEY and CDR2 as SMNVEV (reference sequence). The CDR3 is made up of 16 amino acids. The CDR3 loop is CASSSLAGGPGNEQFF. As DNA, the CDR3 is TGTGCCAGCAGTAGCTTAGCGGGAGGGCCGGGGAATGAGCAGTTCTTC.